This T cell receptor (beta chain) was obtained from a study of Ad26.COV2.S vaccination and SARS-CoV-2 variants. Treatment given: around 19 received Ad26.COV2.S at low or high dose, single or two shots; about 5 received placebo; per-sample allocation not given. Sampling was performed 63 days after the first vaccine or placebo injection. Built on an Ad26 vector, the vaccine expressed Wuhan-strain SARS-CoV-2 spike. The study, taken as a whole, reports: Reports say spike-specific CD8+ and CD4+ T cell responses covered substantial breadth after vaccination. The study found higher spike-specific TCR breadth in vaccine than placebo recipients.

Using immunoSEQ multiplex PCR, the repertoire was profiled, and TCRdb retains in-frame clones only, with some absent. The table includes roughly 320,000 clones, roughly 80% detected once. J was trimmed by 8 bases and V by 3 bases; bases with no gene match: 6. Germline V gene data show CDR1 as MNHEY and CDR2 as SVGEGT. There are 14 residues in the CDR3. Details on this clone: Its antigen is currently unknown.

The chain uses TRBV6-2 or TRBV6-3 and TRBJ1-4; 7 nucleotides align to TRBD1. This TCR came from a person between 18 and 59 years old who received the Ad26.COV2.S COVID-19 vaccine or a placebo. The sample was peripheral blood, taken in a trial of Ad26.COV2.S vaccine versus placebo. CDR3 protein: CASSYYRGEEKLFF. The CDR3 DNA reads as TGTGCCAGCAGTTATTACAGGGGTGAAGAAAAACTGTTTTTT.